The rows below give T cell receptor beta chains drawn from one sample of a study of shared clonotypes between healthy human individuals. TCRdb's copy holds only in-frame clones and misses some; the assay was immunoSEQ multiplex PCR. The sample includes some 580,000 clones, 98% of them seen just once. Specimen: naive CD8+ T cells sorted from blood. Source of these receptors: a man aged 25-40 years in good health. The CDR3 runs from the conserved cysteine through the conserved F or W. The order of the fields is clone size, D gene, J gene, V gene, CDR3 protein, CDR3 DNA. D genes are given only for firm matches. A clone size is listed for some rows: how often the clone was seen (once, few, many), or a class if it is expanded.

.	TRBD1	TRBJ1-2	TRBV7-9	CASSLEGYRGDGYTF	TGTGCCAGCAGCTTAGAAGGCTACAGGGGGGATGGCTACACCTTC
.	.	TRBJ2-1	TRBV28	CASSGIAWDFDEQFF	TGTGCCAGCAGCGGGATCGCCTGGGACTTTGATGAGCAGTTCTTC
once	TRBD1	TRBJ1-2	TRBV27	CATLGETGGLYGYTF	TGTGCCACCTTGGGGGAAACAGGGGGGCTCTATGGCTACACCTTC
.	TRBD1	TRBJ2-5	TRBV5-6	CASSLEGAETQYF	TGTGCCAGCAGCTTGGAGGGGGCAGAGACCCAGTACTTC
once	TRBD1	TRBJ1-1	TRBV6-5	CASSYEGGSSTEAFF	TGTGCCAGCAGTTATGAAGGGGGCTCTAGCACTGAAGCTTTCTTT
.	.	TRBJ1-1	TRBV7-9	CASSFGQGGSTEAFF	TGTGCCAGCAGCTTCGGTCAGGGAGGCAGCACTGAAGCTTTCTTT
.	TRBD1	TRBJ1-2	TRBV6-5	CASRTGTGDGYTF	TGTGCCAGCAGAACCGGGACAGGGGATGGCTACACCTTC
.	.	TRBJ2-1	TRBV7-9	CASSLDAGQEQFF	TGTGCCAGCAGCTTAGATGCAGGGCAGGAGCAGTTCTTC
.	TRBD2	TRBJ2-1	TRBV29-1	CSVGLAGVPNDEQFF	TGCAGCGTCGGACTAGCGGGAGTCCCTAACGATGAGCAGTTCTTC
.	TRBD2	TRBJ2-7	TRBV29-1	CSARLAETYEQYF	TGCAGCGCAAGACTAGCGGAGACCTACGAGCAGTACTTC
.	.	TRBJ2-1	TRBV9	CASSVGHEQFF	TGTGCCAGCAGCGTAGGCCATGAGCAGTTCTTC
once	.	TRBJ2-1	TRBV7-9	CASSSGQTNNEQFF	TGTGCCAGCAGTTCTGGACAGACGAACAATGAGCAGTTCTTC
.	TRBD1	TRBJ2-1	TRBV4-1	CASSQETGVEQFF	TGCGCCAGCAGCCAAGAAACAGGGGTTGAGCAGTTCTTC